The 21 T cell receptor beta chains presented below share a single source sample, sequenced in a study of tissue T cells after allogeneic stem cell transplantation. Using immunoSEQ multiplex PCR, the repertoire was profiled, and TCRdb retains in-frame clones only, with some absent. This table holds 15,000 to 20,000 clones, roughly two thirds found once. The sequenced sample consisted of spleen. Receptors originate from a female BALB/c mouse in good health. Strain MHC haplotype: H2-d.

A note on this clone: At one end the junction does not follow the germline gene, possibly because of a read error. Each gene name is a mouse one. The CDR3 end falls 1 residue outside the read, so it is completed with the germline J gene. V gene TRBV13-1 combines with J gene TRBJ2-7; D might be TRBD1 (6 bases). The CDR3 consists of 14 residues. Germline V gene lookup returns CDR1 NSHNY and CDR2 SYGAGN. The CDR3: CASSGGTKPYGQYF. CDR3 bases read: TGTGCCAGCAGTGGCGGGACAAAACCTTATGGACAGTAC.

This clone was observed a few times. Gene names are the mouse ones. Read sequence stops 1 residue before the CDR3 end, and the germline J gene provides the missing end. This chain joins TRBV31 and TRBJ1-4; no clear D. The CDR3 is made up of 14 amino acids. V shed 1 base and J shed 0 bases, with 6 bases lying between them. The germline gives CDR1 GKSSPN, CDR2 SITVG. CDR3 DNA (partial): TGTGCCTGGAGTCAGAGGTTTTCCAACGAAAGATTATTT. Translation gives CAWSQRFSNERLF. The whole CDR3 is CAWSQRFSNERLFF.

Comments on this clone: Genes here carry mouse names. The CDR3 spells CASSQDFGGGYEQYF. The part of the CDR3 DNA that was read is TGTGCCAGCAGCCAAGATTTCGGTGGGGGGTATGAACAGTAC. The chain links TRBV2 to TRBJ2-7, with 7 bases fitting TRBD2. The observed sequence ends 1 residue before the CDR3 terminus, with the missing tail filled in from the germline J gene. J was trimmed by 4 bases and V by 0 bases; bases with no gene match: 6. CDR1 LGHNA and CDR2 YSYQKL come from the germline V gene. The CDR3 has 15 residues.

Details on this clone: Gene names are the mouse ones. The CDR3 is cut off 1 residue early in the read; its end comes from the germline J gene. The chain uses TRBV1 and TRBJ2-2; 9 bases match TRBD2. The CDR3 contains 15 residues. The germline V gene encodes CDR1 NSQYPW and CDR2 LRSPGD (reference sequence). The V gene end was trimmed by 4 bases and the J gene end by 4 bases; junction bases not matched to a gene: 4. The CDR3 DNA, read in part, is TGCACCTGCAGTGGACTGGGGGAGGTCACCGGGCAGCTCTAC. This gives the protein CTCSGLGEVTGQLY. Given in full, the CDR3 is CTCSGLGEVTGQLYF.

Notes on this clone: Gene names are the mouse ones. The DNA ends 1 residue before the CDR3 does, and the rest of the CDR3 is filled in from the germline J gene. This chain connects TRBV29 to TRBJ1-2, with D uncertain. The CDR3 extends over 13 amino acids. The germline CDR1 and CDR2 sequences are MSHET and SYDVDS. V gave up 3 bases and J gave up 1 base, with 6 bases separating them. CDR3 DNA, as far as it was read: TGTGCTAGCAGTTTTTCCAGAAACTCCGACTACACC. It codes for CASSFSRNSDYT. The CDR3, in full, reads CASSFSRNSDYTF.

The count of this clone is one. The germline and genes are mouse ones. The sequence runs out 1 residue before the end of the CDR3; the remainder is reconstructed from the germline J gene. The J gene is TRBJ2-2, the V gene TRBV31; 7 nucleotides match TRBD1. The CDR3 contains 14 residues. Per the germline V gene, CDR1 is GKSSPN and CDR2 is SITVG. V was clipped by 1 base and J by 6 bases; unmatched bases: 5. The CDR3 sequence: CAWSPRQGPGQLYF. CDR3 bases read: TGTGCCTGGAGTCCCCGACAGGGCCCCGGGCAGCTCTAC.

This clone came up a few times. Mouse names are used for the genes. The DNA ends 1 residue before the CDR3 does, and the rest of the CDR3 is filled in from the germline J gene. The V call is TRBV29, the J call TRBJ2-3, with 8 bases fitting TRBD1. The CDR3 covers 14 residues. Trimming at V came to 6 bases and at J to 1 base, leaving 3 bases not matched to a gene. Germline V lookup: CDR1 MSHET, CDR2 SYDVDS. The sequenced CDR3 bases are TGTGCTAGCAGCTCCAGGGGGCGTGCAGAAACGCTGTAT. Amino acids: CASSSRGRAETLY. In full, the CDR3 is CASSSRGRAETLYF.

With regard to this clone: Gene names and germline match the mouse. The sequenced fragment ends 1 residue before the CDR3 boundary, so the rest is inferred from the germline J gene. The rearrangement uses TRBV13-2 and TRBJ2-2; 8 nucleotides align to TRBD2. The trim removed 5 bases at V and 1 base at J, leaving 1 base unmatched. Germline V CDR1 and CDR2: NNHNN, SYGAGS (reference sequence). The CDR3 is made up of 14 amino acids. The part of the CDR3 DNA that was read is TGTGCCAGCGGGGACTGGGAAAACACCGGGCAGCTCTAC. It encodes CASGDWENTGQLY. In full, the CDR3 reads CASGDWENTGQLYF.

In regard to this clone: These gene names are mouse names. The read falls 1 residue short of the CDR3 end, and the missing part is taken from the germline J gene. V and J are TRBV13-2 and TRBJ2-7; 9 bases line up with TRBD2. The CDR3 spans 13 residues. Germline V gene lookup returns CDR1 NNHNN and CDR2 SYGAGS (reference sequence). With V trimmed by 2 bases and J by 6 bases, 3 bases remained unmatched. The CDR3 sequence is CASGENWGVEQYF. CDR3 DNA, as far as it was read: TGTGCCAGCGGTGAGAACTGGGGGGTTGAACAGTAC.

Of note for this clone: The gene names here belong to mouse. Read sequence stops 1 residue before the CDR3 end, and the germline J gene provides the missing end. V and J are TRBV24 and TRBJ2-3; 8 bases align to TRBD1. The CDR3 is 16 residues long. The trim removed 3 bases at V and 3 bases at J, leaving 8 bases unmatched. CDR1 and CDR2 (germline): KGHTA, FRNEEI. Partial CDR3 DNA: TGTGCCAGCAGTCTACAGGGGGAGGGTGGGGCAGAAACGCTGTAT. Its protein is CASSLQGEGGAETLY. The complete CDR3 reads CASSLQGEGGAETLYF.

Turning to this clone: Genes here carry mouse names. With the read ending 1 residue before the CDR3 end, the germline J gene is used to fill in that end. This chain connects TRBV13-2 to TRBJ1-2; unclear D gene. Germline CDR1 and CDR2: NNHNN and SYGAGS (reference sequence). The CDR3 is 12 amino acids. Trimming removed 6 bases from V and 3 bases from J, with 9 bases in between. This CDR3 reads CASVGGHSDYTF. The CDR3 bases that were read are TGTGCCAGCGTTGGCGGGCACTCCGACTACACC.

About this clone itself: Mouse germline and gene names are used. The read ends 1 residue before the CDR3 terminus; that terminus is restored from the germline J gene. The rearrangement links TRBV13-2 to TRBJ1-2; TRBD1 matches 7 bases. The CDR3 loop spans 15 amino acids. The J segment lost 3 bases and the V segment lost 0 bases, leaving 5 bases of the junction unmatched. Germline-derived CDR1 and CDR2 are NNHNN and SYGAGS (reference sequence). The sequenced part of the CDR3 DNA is TGTGCCAGCGGTGATGCGGGCAGGGGGTACTCCGACTACACC. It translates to CASGDAGRGYSDYT. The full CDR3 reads CASGDAGRGYSDYTF.

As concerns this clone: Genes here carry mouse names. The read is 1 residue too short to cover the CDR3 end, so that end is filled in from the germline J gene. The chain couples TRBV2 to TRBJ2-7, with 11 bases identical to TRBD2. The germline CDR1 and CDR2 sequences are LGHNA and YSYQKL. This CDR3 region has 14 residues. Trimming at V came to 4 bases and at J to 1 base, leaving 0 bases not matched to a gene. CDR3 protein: CASSRDWGSYEQYF. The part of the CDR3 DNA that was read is TGTGCCAGCAGCCGGGACTGGGGGTCCTATGAACAGTAC.

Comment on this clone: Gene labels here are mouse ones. The CDR3 spells CASSQQGWDTGQLYF. Partial CDR3 DNA: TGTGCCAGCAGCCAACAGGGTTGGGACACCGGGCAGCTCTAC. This sequence joins TRBV5 and TRBJ2-2, with D tentatively TRBD1 (5 bases). The CDR3 end falls 1 residue outside the read, so it is completed with the germline J gene. Germline values: CDR1 LGHNA, CDR2 YNLKQL (reference sequence). V was clipped by 2 bases and J by 3 bases, with 10 bases between them. The CDR3 totals 15 residues.

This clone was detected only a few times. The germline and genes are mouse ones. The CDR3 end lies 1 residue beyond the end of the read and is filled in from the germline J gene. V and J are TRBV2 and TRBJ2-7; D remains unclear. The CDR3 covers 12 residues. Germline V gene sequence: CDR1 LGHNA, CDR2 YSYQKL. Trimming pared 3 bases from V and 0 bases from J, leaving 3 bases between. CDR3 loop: CASSQISYEQYF. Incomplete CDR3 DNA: TGTGCCAGCAGCCAGATCTCCTATGAACAGTAC.

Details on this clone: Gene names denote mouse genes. The CDR3 spells CTCSAEGARAETLYF. The sequenced CDR3 bases are TGCACCTGCAGTGCAGAGGGGGCGCGGGCAGAAACGCTGTAT. The genes are TRBV1 and TRBJ2-3; D might be TRBD1 or TRBD2, each matching 6 bases. Read coverage stops 1 residue before the CDR3 terminus; the germline J gene supplies the remainder. The CDR3 runs 15 residues. V lost 0 bases and J 3 bases, leaving 10 bases between the germline ends. Germline values: CDR1 NSQYPW, CDR2 LRSPGD (reference sequence).

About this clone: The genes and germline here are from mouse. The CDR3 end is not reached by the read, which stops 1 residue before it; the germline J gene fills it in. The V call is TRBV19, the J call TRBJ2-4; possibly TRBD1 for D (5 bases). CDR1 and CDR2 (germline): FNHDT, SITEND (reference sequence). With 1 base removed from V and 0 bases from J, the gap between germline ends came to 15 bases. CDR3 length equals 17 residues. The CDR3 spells CASSIPSGRASQNTLYF. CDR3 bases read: TGTGCCAGCAGTATACCCTCAGGGAGAGCTAGTCAAAACACCTTGTAC. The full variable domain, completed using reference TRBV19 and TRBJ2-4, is GGIITQTPKFLIGQEGQKLTLKCQQNFNHDTMYWYRQDSGKGLRLIYYSITENDLQKGDLSEGYDASREKKSSFSLTVTSAQKNEMAVFLCASSIPSGRASQNTLYFGAGTRLSVL.

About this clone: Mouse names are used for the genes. The sequenced part of the CDR3 DNA is TGTGCCAGCAGAAACTGGGGGAGAGGGGCCCAAGACACCCAGTAC. Translation: CASRNWGRGAQDTQY. The CDR3 reads in full as CASRNWGRGAQDTQYF. The J gene is TRBJ2-5, the V gene TRBV19; 8 bases map to TRBD2. Read coverage stops 1 residue before the CDR3 terminus; the germline J gene supplies the remainder. The CDR3 spans 16 residues. Per germline, CDR1 FNHDT and CDR2 SITEND (reference sequence). J gave up 2 bases and V 5 bases, and 10 bases lay outside the gene matches.

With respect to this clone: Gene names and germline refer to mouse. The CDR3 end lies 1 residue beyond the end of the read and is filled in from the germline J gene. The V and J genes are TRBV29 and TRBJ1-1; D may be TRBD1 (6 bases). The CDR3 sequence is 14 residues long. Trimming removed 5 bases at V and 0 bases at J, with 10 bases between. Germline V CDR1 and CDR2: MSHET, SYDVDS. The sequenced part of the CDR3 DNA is TGTGCTAGCAGTGAGGACAGTGCAAACACAGAAGTCTTC. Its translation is CASSEDSANTEVF. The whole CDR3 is CASSEDSANTEVFF.

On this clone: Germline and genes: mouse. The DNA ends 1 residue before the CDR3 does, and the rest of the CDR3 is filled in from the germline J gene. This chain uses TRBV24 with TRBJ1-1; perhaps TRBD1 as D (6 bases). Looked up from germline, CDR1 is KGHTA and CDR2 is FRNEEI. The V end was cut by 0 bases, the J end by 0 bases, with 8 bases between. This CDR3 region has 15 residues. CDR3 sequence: CASSLYRTANTEVFF. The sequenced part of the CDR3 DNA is TGTGCCAGCAGTCTGTATAGGACAGCAAACACAGAAGTCTTC.

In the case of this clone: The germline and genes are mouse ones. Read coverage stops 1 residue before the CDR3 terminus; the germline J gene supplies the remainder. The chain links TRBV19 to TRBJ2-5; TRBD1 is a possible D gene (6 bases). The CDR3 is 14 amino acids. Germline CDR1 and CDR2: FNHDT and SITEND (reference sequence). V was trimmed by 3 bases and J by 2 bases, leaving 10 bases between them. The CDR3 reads CASSSGTSQDTQYF. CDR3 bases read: TGTGCCAGCAGTAGCGGGACATCCCAAGACACCCAGTAC. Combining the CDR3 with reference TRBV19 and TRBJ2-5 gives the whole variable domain GGIITQTPKFLIGQEGQKLTLKCQQNFNHDTMYWYRQDSGKGLRLIYYSITENDLQKGDLSEGYDASREKKSSFSLTVTSAQKNEMAVFLCASSSGTSQDTQYFGPGTRLLVL.